These 32 T cell receptor beta chains share one sample of origin, sequenced in a study of blood T cells in healthy people across ages. Primers used in a second PCR of roughly 6 to 11 cycles were a sample-barcoded 5' primer and a J-beta primer mix. TCRdb independently ran MiXCR on the 5' RACE reads; one entry per CDR3 protein. The profile shows 850,000 or so distinct CDR3 sequences, about 28% of them singletons. Specimen: blood. The source is a woman older than 75 in good health.

Regarding this clonotype: A much larger clone is a single base away; this may be a read error. The gene calls are TRBV2 and TRBJ2-5, with D perhaps TRBD2 (5 bases). Trimming cost V 5 bases and J 13 bases, with 17 bases left between them. Germline V CDR1 and CDR2: SNHLY, FYNNEI. The CDR3 sequence is 12 residues long. The CDR3 protein is CASSPESGDPYF. The CDR3 DNA reads TGTGCCAGCAGTCCCGAATCCGGGGATCCGTACTTC. The full variable domain, rest sourced from reference TRBV2 and TRBJ2-5, is EPEVTQTPSHQVTQMGQEVILRCVPISNHLYFYWYRQILGQKVEFLVSFYNNEISEKSEIFDDQFSVERPDGSNFTLKIRSTKLEDSAMYFCASSPESGDPYFGPGTRLLVL.

Turning to this clonotype: A read error may account for a junction end that differs from germline. The chain is built from TRBV18 and TRBJ1-4; no definite D call. Germline V CDR1 and CDR2: KGHSH, LQKENI. This CDR3 spans 14 amino acids. CDR3 DNA: TGTGCCGGCTCACCACTCAGCTCAAATGAAAAACTGTTTTTT. It encodes CAGSPLSSNEKLFF.

This clonotype has more than one count but fewer than ten. The J gene is TRBJ2-1, the V gene TRBV3-1; D unresolved. Germline V lookup: CDR1 LGHDT, CDR2 YNNKEL (reference sequence). This CDR3 is 15 amino acids long. Trimming pared 4 bases from V and 2 bases from J, leaving 12 bases between. The CDR3 sequence: CASSLGPVTYNEQFF. The CDR3 DNA follows: TGTGCCAGCAGCCTTGGACCCGTCACCTACAATGAGCAGTTCTTC.

This clonotype was detected many times. The chain uses TRBV7-2 and TRBJ1-1, with D perhaps TRBD1 (5 bases). The CDR3 is 15 residues long. V lost 1 base and J lost 10, with 19 bases in between. The V gene's germline CDR1 is SGHTA and CDR2 FQGNSA. The CDR3 loop is CASSLDSSGTLRAFF. CDR3 nucleotides: TGTGCCAGCAGCTTAGACTCGTCAGGGACCTTGAGAGCTTTCTTT.

This clonotype has ten or more counts. The chain carries TRBV11-2 and TRBJ1-5; D gene unclear. Trimming left V 1 base short and J 7 bases short, with 14 bases between. The CDR3 has 15 amino acids. The germline gives CDR1 SGHAT, CDR2 FQNNGV. CDR3 region: CASSLGGGSEQPQHF. For the CDR3, the DNA is TGTGCCAGCAGCTTAGGGGGTGGCTCGGAGCAGCCCCAGCATTTT.

V is TRBV6-2 or TRBV6-3 and J is TRBJ1-1, with D perhaps TRBD1 (5 bases). Germline CDR1 reads MNHEY; CDR2 reads SVGEGT. Trimming shortened V by 7 bases and J by 7 bases, and 13 bases separated the two germline ends. The CDR3 totals 12 residues. The CDR3 nucleotides read TGTGCCAGCATACGCCCGGGGGGTGAAGCTTTCTTT. Amino acid sequence: CASIRPGGEAFF.

This chain joins TRBV7-8 and TRBJ2-7; the match to TRBD2 covers 13 bases. Germline V gene lookup returns CDR1 SGHVS and CDR2 FQNEAQ. The ends lost 5 bases at V and 0 bases at J; junction bases unmatched: 7. The CDR3 loop spans 17 amino acids. CDR3 protein: CASSPRTSGGSSYEQYF. CDR3 nucleotides: TGTGCCAGCAGCCCGAGGACTAGCGGGGGAAGCTCCTACGAGCAGTACTTC.

V and J are TRBV29-1 and TRBJ1-2, with a weak D call TRBD1 (5 bases). Germline CDR1 reads SQVTM; CDR2 reads ANQGSEA. V lost 6 bases, J lost 7 bases, and 18 bases lay in between. CDR3 length equals 13 residues. CDR3 sequence (DNA): TGCAGCGTCGGGTGGGGGATAGGTAGTGGCTACACCTTC. Residues: CSVGWGIGSGYTF.

Remarks on this clonotype: This may be a read error, as it is one base from a much larger clone. V and J are TRBV9 and TRBJ1-1, with TRBD1 matching over 8 bases. V shed 2 bases and J 4 bases; nucleotides not matched to a gene: 4. Looked up from germline, CDR1 is SGDLS and CDR2 is YYNGEE. The CDR3 is made up of 14 amino acids. CDR3 sequence reads: CASSVETGATEAFF. As DNA, the CDR3 is TGTGCCAGCAGCGTGGAGACAGGGGCCACTGAAGCTTTCTTT.

Concerning this clonotype itself: One base away lies a much larger clone, so this may be a sequencing read error. This chain links TRBV27 with TRBJ2-3; TRBD1 matches at 7 bases. CDR3 length: 16 amino acids. Germline V gives CDR1 MNHEY, CDR2 SMNVEV (reference sequence). V was clipped by 5 bases and J by 0 bases; unmatched bases: 8. Here the CDR3 DNA reads TGTGCCAGCAGTCACCTAAGACAGGGAAGCACAGATACGCAGTATTTT. This encodes CASSHLRQGSTDTQYF.

This clonotype was seen many times. The V call is TRBV5-1, the J call TRBJ1-6; 9 nucleotides match TRBD1. The germline V gene has CDR1 SGHRS and CDR2 YFSETQ. This CDR3 is 15 amino acids long. V dropped 2 bases and J dropped 7; count of bases not matched to a gene: 4. The CDR3 nucleotides are TGCGCCAGCAGCTTACAGGGGGCGAGAAATTCACCCCTCCACTTT. Protein: CASSLQGARNSPLHF.

There are many counts of this clonotype. The CDR3: CATSDSSGHPEGTQYF. CDR3 nucleotide sequence: TGTGCCACCAGTGATTCCTCAGGCCATCCCGAGGGGACCCAGTACTTC. The chain has TRBV24-1 and TRBJ2-5; maybe TRBD2 (5 bases). Looked up from germline, CDR1 is KGHDR and CDR2 is SFDVKD. The V end was cut by 2 bases, the J end by 7 bases, with 19 bases between. This CDR3 has 16 residues.

The rearrangement joins TRBV7-2 to TRBJ2-1; a weak D match, TRBD2 (6 bases). Trimming removed 2 bases at V and 7 bases at J, with 15 bases between. The CDR3 sequence is 15 residues long. The germline V gene encodes CDR1 SGHTA and CDR2 FQGNSA. For the CDR3, the DNA is TGTGCCAGCAGCTTAAGTCCTAGCGTGGGGAATGAGCAGTTCTTC. This sequence encodes CASSLSPSVGNEQFF.

This clonotype appeared many times. The rearrangement joins TRBV6-6 to TRBJ1-4; 7 bases align to TRBD1. J lost 13 bases, V lost 7 bases, and 9 bases had no gene match. In germline, CDR1 is MNHNY, CDR2 SVGAGI (reference sequence). This CDR3 region has 12 residues. The CDR3 is CASTQGDSLLFF. CDR3 nucleotides: TGTGCCAGCACCCAGGGGGACAGTTTACTGTTTTTT.

In its sample, this clonotype was seen a few times. The chain couples TRBV4-1 to TRBJ2-3; either TRBD1 or TRBD2 may fit D (7 bases each). Germline CDR1 reads MGHRA; CDR2 reads YSYEKL. The V end lost 0 bases, the J end lost 4 bases, and 14 bases lay between the germline ends. The CDR3 length is 16 residues. This CDR3 is CASSQDSQGGPDTQYF. CDR3 DNA sequence: TGCGCCAGCAGCCAAGATTCCCAGGGGGGGCCAGATACGCAGTATTTT.

Concerning this clonotype: At one end the junction does not follow the germline gene, possibly because of a read error. CDR3 sequence reads: CASSGTETVLNTGERFF. DNA of the CDR3: TGTGCCAGCAGCGGGACAGAGACTGTATTGAACACCGGGGAGCGGTTTTTT. J is TRBJ2-2 and V is TRBV27; TRBD1 aligns across 7 bases. The length of the CDR3 is 17 residues. Germline V gene lookup returns CDR1 MNHEY and CDR2 SMNVEV (reference sequence).

This chain joins TRBV6-5 and TRBJ2-5; 9 bases agree with TRBD1. Germline CDR1 and CDR2: MNHEY and SVGAGI. V was pared by 2 bases and J by 11 bases, with 15 bases of the junction left unmatched. The CDR3 consists of 16 residues. The CDR3 loop reads CASSYPGQGRYNEQYF. The CDR3 DNA follows: TGTGCCAGCAGTTACCCCGGACAGGGGCGCTACAATGAGCAGTACTTC.

A remark on this clonotype: A read error may produce the germline difference seen at one junction end. This chain links TRBV3-1 with TRBJ1-1; D perhaps matches TRBD1 (6 bases). Germline assignment: CDR1 LGHDT and CDR2 YNNKEL (reference sequence). CDR3 length: 15 amino acids. The CDR3 DNA reads as TGTGCCGGCAGCCTCCAAAGGGGGGTGAACACTGAAGCTTTCTTT. Protein sequence: CAGSLQRGVNTEAFF. The variable domain in full, with the rest retrieved from reference TRBV3-1 and TRBJ1-1, is DTAVSQTPKYLVTQMGNDKSIKCEQNLGHDTMYWYKQDSKKFLKIMFSYNNKELIINETVPNRFSPKSPDKAHLNLHINSLELGDSAVYFCAGSLQRGVNTEAFFGQGTRLTVV.

This clonotype was recorded at least ten times. The chain recombines TRBV28 with TRBJ2-5; TRBD1 matches 8 bases. The CDR3 covers 13 residues. Trimming at V came to 6 bases and at J to 5 bases, leaving 5 bases not matched to a gene. CDR1 and CDR2 from the germline V gene are MDHEN and SYDVKM. CDR3: CASSQGARETQYF. CDR3 nucleotide sequence: TGTGCCAGCAGCCAGGGGGCGAGGGAGACCCAGTACTTC. Using reference TRBV28 and TRBJ2-5 for the parts outside the CDR3, the full variable domain is DVKVTQSSRYLVKRTGEKVFLECVQDMDHENMFWYRQDPGLGLRLIYFSYDVKMKEKGDIPEGYSVSREKKERFSLILESASTNQTSMYLCASSQGARETQYFGPGTRLLVL.

This clonotype was observed a few times. Possible read error: a much larger clone is one base away. The chain carries TRBV6-5 and TRBJ2-1, with 8 bases matching TRBD1. The germline gives CDR1 MNHEY, CDR2 SVGAGI. V shed 6 bases, J shed 10 bases, and the junction held 14 bases outside the gene matches. The CDR3 runs 15 residues. In DNA form, the CDR3 reads TGTGCCAGCAGCTACCAGGACAGGGCTGCCTACGAGCAGTTCTTC. This encodes CASSYQDRAAYEQFF.

This clonotype was observed a few times. The rearrangement uses TRBV11-2 and TRBJ2-7; 13 bases align to TRBD2. CDR3 length: 15 residues. Germline V CDR1 and CDR2: SGHAT, FQNNGV. V lost 3 bases, J lost 7 bases, and 6 bases stayed unmatched. This CDR3 reads CASSFTSGGASEQYF. The DNA for the CDR3 is TGTGCCAGCAGCTTCACTAGCGGGGGGGCATCTGAGCAGTACTTC.

The CDR3 is CASSFFGENIQYF. DNA of the CDR3: TGTGCCAGCAGCTTTTTCGGGGAAAACATTCAGTACTTC. V gene TRBV7-2 combines with J gene TRBJ2-4; possibly TRBD2 for D (5 bases). This CDR3 region has 13 residues. CDR1 is SGHTA and CDR2 is FQGNSA in the germline V gene. Trimming shortened V by 3 bases and J by 5 bases, and 8 bases separated the two germline ends.

V usage is TRBV9 and J usage is TRBJ2-2; tentative D call: TRBD2 (5 bases). The CDR3 runs to 17 residues. V lost 0 bases and J lost 3, with 15 bases in between. CDR1 SGDLS and CDR2 YYNGEE come from the germline V gene. This CDR3 reads CASSVALAGADTGELFF. As DNA, the CDR3 is TGTGCCAGCAGCGTAGCTTTGGCGGGCGCGGACACCGGGGAGCTGTTTTTT.

A word on this clonotype: This likely comes from a read error, as the CDR3 has no conserved phenylalanine or tryptophan at its end. CDR3 nucleotide sequence: TGTGCCAGCAGTTCAACGACCCTGGGGTCCAATGAGCAGTACTGC. It encodes CASSSTTLGSNEQYC. The chain is built from TRBV7-2 and TRBJ2-7; D call uncertain. This CDR3 spans 15 amino acids. Trimming removed 6 bases from V and 7 bases from J, with 22 bases in between. Germline V gene sequence: CDR1 SGHTA, CDR2 FQGNSA.

This clonotype was seen repeatedly, ten times or more. V and J are TRBV7-2 and TRBJ1-5; TRBD1 matches 12 bases. Trimming took 3 bases from V and 3 from J; bases not matched to a gene: 3. The CDR3 covers 16 residues. CDR1 SGHTA and CDR2 FQGNSA come from the germline V gene. CDR3 in amino acids: CASSFGTGGNNQPQHF. As DNA, the CDR3 is TGTGCCAGCAGCTTCGGGACAGGGGGCAACAATCAGCCCCAGCATTTT.

On this clonotype: A much larger clone differs by one base, so this may be a read error. The chain combines TRBV20-1 with TRBJ2-5; 11 nucleotides match TRBD2. The CDR3 length is 15 residues. Germline loops: CDR1 DFQATT, CDR2 SNEGSKA (reference sequence). The J segment lost 11 bases and the V segment lost 5 bases, leaving 16 bases of the junction unmatched. CDR3 bases: TGCAGTGCTCGGGCAACTAGCGGGGGTCTCTATGAGCAGTACTTC. Encoded protein: CSARATSGGLYEQYF.

This clonotype was counted many times. The rearrangement uses TRBV20-1 and TRBJ2-1; D assignment may be TRBD1 or TRBD2 (5 bases each). V was shortened by 6 bases and J by 0 bases, with 9 bases between the two germline ends. The V gene's germline CDR1 is DFQATT and CDR2 SNEGSKA (reference sequence). The CDR3 has 13 amino acids. The CDR3 spells CSAPGASYNEQFF. CDR3 DNA: TGCAGTGCCCCCGGGGCCTCCTACAATGAGCAGTTCTTC.

This clonotype was detected ten times or more. The chain combines TRBV5-4 with TRBJ2-7; tentatively, D is TRBD2 (6 bases). The germline CDR1 and CDR2 sequences are SGHNT and YYREEE (reference sequence). This CDR3 spans 13 amino acids. The V end was cut by 4 bases, the J end by 4 bases, with 12 bases between. This CDR3 is CASSDGTFYEQYF. The DNA of the CDR3 is TGTGCCAGCAGCGACGGGACTTTTTACGAGCAGTACTTC. Full variable domain (remainder filled in from reference TRBV5-4 and TRBJ2-7): ETGVTQSPTHLIKTRGQQVTLRCSSQSGHNTVSWYQQALGQGPQFIFQYYREEENGRGNFPPRFSGLQFPNYSSELNVNALELDDSALYLCASSDGTFYEQYFGPGTRLTVT.

As to this clonotype: This sequence may be a read error, since a much larger clone differs from it by one base. No conserved phenylalanine or tryptophan is present at the end of the CDR3, so a read error is the likely explanation. The chain links TRBV6-5 to TRBJ1-2; tentatively, D is TRBD1 (5 bases). The CDR3 extends over 14 amino acids. V was clipped by 0 bases and J by 8 bases, with 13 bases between them. From germline, CDR1 is MNHEY and CDR2 SVGAGI. The CDR3 nucleotides are TGTGCCAGCAGTTACTCGAGATCAGGGTCGGGCTACACCGTC. It translates to CASSYSRSGSGYTV.

This clonotype was seen only a few times. The chain couples TRBV3-1 to TRBJ1-1; D is possibly TRBD1 (6 bases). The germline V gene encodes CDR1 LGHDT and CDR2 YNNKEL (reference sequence). Trimming left V 3 bases short and J 0 bases short, with 11 bases between. The length of the CDR3 is 15 residues. The CDR3 DNA is TGTGCCAGCAGCCATCAAGAGGGGGTGAACACTGAAGCTTTCTTT. It codes for CASSHQEGVNTEAFF.

The chain is built from TRBV28 and TRBJ2-2; D may be TRBD1 (5 bases). Trimming removed 1 base at V and 0 bases at J, with 9 bases between. The CDR3 has 16 amino acids. Germline CDR1 and CDR2: MDHEN and SYDVKM. The CDR3 region is CASSLLGQANTGELFF. The CDR3 DNA is TGTGCCAGCAGTTTATTGGGGCAGGCGAACACCGGGGAGCTGTTTTTT.

This clonotype was seen more than once but under ten times. Its ends do not fully match the called genes, so a read error is possible. The CDR3 nucleotides read TGTGCCCGCAGCCCCTCTTTCGAGACCCAGTACTTC. Protein product: CARSPSFETQYF. This chain uses TRBV12-3 or TRBV12-4 with TRBJ2-5; D remains ambiguous. The CDR3 consists of 12 residues.